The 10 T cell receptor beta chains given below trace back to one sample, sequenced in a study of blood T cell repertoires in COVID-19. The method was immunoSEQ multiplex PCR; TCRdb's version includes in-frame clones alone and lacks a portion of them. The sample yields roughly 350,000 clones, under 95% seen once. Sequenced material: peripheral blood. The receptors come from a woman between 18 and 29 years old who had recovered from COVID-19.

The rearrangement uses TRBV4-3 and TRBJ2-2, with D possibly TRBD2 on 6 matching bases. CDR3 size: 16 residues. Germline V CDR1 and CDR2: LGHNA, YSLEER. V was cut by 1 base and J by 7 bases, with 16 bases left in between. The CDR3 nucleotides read TGCGCCAGCAGCCAAGCCCCGGGGGTTGGAATCGGGGAGCTGTTTTTT. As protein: CASSQAPGVGIGELFF.

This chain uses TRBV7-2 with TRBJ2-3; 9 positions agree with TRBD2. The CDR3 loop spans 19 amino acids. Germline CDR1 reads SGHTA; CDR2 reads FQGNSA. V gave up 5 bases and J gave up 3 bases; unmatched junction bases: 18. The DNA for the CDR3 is TGTGCCAGCAGCCCCGGGACTAGCCGAGGGGGCGTGAGGACAGATACGCAGTATTTT. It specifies CASSPGTSRGGVRTDTQYF.

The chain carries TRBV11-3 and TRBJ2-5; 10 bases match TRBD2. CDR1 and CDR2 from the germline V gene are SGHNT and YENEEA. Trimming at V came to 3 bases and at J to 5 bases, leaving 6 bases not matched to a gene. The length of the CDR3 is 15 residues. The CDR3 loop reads CASSFTSGRGETQYF. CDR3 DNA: TGTGCCAGCAGCTTTACCAGCGGGAGGGGTGAGACCCAGTACTTC.

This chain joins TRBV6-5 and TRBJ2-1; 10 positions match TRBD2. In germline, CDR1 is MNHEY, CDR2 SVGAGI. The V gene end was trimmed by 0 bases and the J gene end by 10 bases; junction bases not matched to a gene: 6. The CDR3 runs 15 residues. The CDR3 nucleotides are TGTGCCAGCAGTTACTCGCCTAGCGGGAGACACGAGCAGTTCTTC. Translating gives CASSYSPSGRHEQFF.

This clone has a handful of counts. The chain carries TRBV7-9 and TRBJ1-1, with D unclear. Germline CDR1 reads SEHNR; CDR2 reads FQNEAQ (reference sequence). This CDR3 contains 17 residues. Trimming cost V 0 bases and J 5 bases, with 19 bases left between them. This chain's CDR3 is CASSLAHRKGSETEAFF. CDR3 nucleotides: TGTGCCAGCAGCTTAGCGCATCGTAAAGGGAGCGAAACTGAAGCTTTCTTT.

CDR3 sequence (DNA): TGTGCCAGCAGCTTGTTTGAACTAGGGTTTCTCAATGAGCAGTTCTTC. Translating it yields CASSLFELGFLNEQFF. The J gene is TRBJ2-1, the V gene TRBV7-9, with a weak D call TRBD2 (5 bases). The germline CDR1 and CDR2 sequences are SEHNR and FQNEAQ (reference sequence). With 3 bases removed from V and 6 bases from J, the gap between germline ends came to 18 bases. The CDR3 contains 16 residues.

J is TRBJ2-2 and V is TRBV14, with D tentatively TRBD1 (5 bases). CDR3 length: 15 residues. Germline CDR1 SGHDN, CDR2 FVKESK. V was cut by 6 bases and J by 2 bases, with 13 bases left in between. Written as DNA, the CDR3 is TGTGCCAGCAGTAGGACAACAGCTAACACCGGGGAGCTGTTTTTT. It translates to CASSRTTANTGELFF.

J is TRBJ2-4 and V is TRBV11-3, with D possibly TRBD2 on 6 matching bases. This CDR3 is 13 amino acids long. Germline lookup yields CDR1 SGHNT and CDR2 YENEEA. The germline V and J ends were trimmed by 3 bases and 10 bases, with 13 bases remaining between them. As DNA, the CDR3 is TGTGCCAGCAGCTTGCGGGATCTTCAAATTCAGTACTTC. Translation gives CASSLRDLQIQYF.

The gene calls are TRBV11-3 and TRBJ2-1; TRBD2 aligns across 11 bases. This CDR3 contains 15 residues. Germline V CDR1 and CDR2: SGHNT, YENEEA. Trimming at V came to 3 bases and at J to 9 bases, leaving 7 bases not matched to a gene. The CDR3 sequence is CASSFKLAGALEQFF. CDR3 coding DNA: TGTGCCAGCAGCTTCAAACTAGCGGGAGCCCTTGAGCAGTTCTTC.

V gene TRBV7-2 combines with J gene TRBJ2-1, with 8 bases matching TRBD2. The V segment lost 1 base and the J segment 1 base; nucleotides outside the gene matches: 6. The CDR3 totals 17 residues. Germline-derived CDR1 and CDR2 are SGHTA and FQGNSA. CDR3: CASSLVAGGGSYNEQFF. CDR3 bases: TGTGCCAGCAGCTTAGTCGCGGGGGGAGGTTCCTACAATGAGCAGTTCTTC.